These 19 T cell receptor beta chains share one sample of origin, sequenced in a study of blood T cell repertoires in COVID-19. Clones were read by immunoSEQ multiplex PCR, and TCRdb kept only the in-frame ones, dropping some. The sample carries some 260,000 clones, roughly 87% recorded once. The sample consisted of peripheral blood. These receptors were taken from a man aged 18 to 30 with active or convalescent COVID-19.

The gene calls are TRBV4-3 and TRBJ2-1, with D maybe TRBD1 (5 bases). There are 13 residues in the CDR3. V was trimmed by 4 bases and J by 9 bases, leaving 13 bases between them. In germline, CDR1 is LGHNA, CDR2 YSLEER. CDR3 DNA sequence: TGCGCCAGCAGCCTACTATCAGGGTCTGAGCAGTTCTTC. Its protein product is CASSLLSGSEQFF.

This rearrangement joins TRBV5-4 to TRBJ2-2, with D maybe TRBD1 (6 bases). The CDR3 sequence is 15 residues long. V lost 1 base and J lost 5, with 12 bases in between. Germline V gives CDR1 SGHNT, CDR2 YYREEE (reference sequence). The CDR3 nucleotides are TGTGCCAGCAGCTTGACAGGGACGGTGACCGGGGAGCTGTTTTTT. Its protein product is CASSLTGTVTGELFF.

The chain has TRBV6-5 and TRBJ1-1, with D possibly matching TRBD1 (6 bases). This CDR3 comprises 13 residues. Germline V gene lookup returns CDR1 MNHEY and CDR2 SVGAGI. Trimming pared 6 bases from V and 0 bases from J, leaving 8 bases between. The CDR3 loop reads CASRNRVNTEAFF. The DNA for the CDR3 is TGTGCCAGCAGAAACAGGGTGAACACTGAAGCTTTCTTT.

The chain is built from TRBV20-1 and TRBJ1-6; D unclear. The CDR3 sequence is 11 residues long. Germline V CDR1 and CDR2: DFQATT, SNEGSKA (reference sequence). The DNA of the CDR3 is TGCAGCTTGGGCCTTAATTCACCCCTCCACTTT. Protein: CSLGLNSPLHF.

The rearrangement uses TRBV3-1 (or the pseudogene TRBV3-2) and TRBJ2-3, with 7 bases that match TRBD2. This CDR3 has 15 residues. The V segment lost 0 bases and the J segment 4 bases; nucleotides outside the gene matches: 4. Looked up from germline, CDR1 is LGHDT and CDR2 is YNNKEL (reference sequence). In DNA, the CDR3 is TGTGCCAGCAGCCAAGAAAGGGAGGGATCAGATACGCAGTATTTT. Its protein is CASSQEREGSDTQYF.

The chain joins TRBV12-1 to TRBJ1-2. TRBV12-1 is deemed a pseudogene. This CDR3 contains 16 residues. The CDR3 DNA follows: TGTGCCAGCAGCTTTGTTTGGTCGGAGGTTCAGTGTGGCTACACCTTC. Translation gives CASSFVWSEVQCGYTF.

V and J are TRBV30 and TRBJ1-1; 8 bases are a match to TRBD1. The CDR3 sequence is 15 residues long. Germline assignment: CDR1 GTSNPN and CDR2 SVGIG (reference sequence). After removal of 2 bases from V and 3 bases from J, the junction contained 8 bases not matched to a gene. Here the CDR3 reads CAWSSWTGQDTEAFF. CDR3 bases: TGTGCCTGGAGTTCCTGGACAGGGCAGGACACTGAAGCTTTCTTT.

This clone was seen just once. This rearrangement joins TRBV9 to TRBJ2-3; 13 nucleotides match TRBD2. This CDR3 spans 16 amino acids. V lost 4 bases to trimming and J lost 3 bases; unmatched junction nucleotides: 5. Germline V gene data show CDR1 as SGDLS and CDR2 as YYNGEE. CDR3 sequence reads: CASSLGLAGSTDTQYF. The DNA for the CDR3 is TGTGCCAGCAGCTTGGGACTAGCGGGATCGACAGATACGCAGTATTTT. Complete variable domain (other parts from reference TRBV9 and TRBJ2-3): DSGVTQTPKHLITATGQRVTLRCSPRSGDLSVYWYQQSLDQGLQFLIQYYNGEERAKGNILERFSAQQFPDLHSELNLSSLELGDSALYFCASSLGLAGSTDTQYFGPGTRLTVL.

The rearrangement links TRBV27 to TRBJ1-1; TRBD1 matches 7 bases. The CDR3 contains 12 residues. The V gene's germline CDR1 is MNHEY and CDR2 SMNVEV (reference sequence). The ends lost 6 bases at V and 5 bases at J; junction bases unmatched: 3. The CDR3 nucleotides are TGTGCCAGCAGGTCGACAGGGACTGAAGCTTTCTTT. Amino acids: CASRSTGTEAFF.

This rearrangement joins TRBV18 to TRBJ1-1, with 9 positions matching TRBD1. Per the germline V gene, CDR1 is KGHSH and CDR2 is LQKENI. This CDR3 contains 17 residues. After removal of 1 base from V and 0 bases from J, the junction contained 6 bases not matched to a gene. In DNA, the CDR3 is TGTGCCAGCTCACCACTGGACAGGGGAAGCATGAACACTGAAGCTTTCTTT. This codes for CASSPLDRGSMNTEAFF.

In DNA, the CDR3 is TGTGCCAGCAGTTTACCGGCTAGCGGGGGGCTTCTCACCGGGGAGCTGTTTTTT. Translated: CASSLPASGGLLTGELFF. This chain connects TRBV27 to TRBJ2-2, with 11 bases identical to TRBD2. The CDR3 contains 18 residues. Unmatched junction bases numbered 9, after V lost 2 bases and J lost 4 bases. The V gene's germline CDR1 is MNHEY and CDR2 SMNVEV (reference sequence).

This clone was recorded once. V and J are TRBV7-3 and TRBJ2-1; 7 bases line up with TRBD2. The CDR3 is 18 residues long. Germline V gene sequence: CDR1 SGHTA, CDR2 FQGTGA. J gave up 1 base and V 8 bases, and 17 bases lay outside the gene matches. CDR3 in amino acids: CASAGPLTGGKSYNEQFF. CDR3 nucleotides: TGTGCCAGCGCGGGCCCGTTGACGGGAGGAAAATCCTACAATGAGCAGTTCTTC.

This clone has just a few counts. The rearrangement uses TRBV7-3 and TRBJ2-1, with a possible D match to TRBD2 (5 bases). CDR3 length: 14 amino acids. Germline V CDR1 and CDR2: SGHTA, FQGTGA. V was cut by 3 bases and J by 5 bases, with 11 bases left in between. The CDR3 region has the DNA TGTGCCAGCAGCTTGGCCCACGGGAACAATGAGCAGTTCTTC. Encoded protein: CASSLAHGNNEQFF.

V is TRBV27 and J is TRBJ1-6; D remains ambiguous. The CDR3 is 15 amino acids. Germline CDR1 and CDR2: MNHEY and SMNVEV (reference sequence). Trimming pared 0 bases from V and 7 bases from J, leaving 10 bases between. Written as DNA, the CDR3 is TGTGCCAGCAGTTTATCGGGCCCAGGAAATTCACCCCTCCACTTT. Protein sequence: CASSLSGPGNSPLHF.

This clone appeared once. V gene TRBV2 combines with J gene TRBJ1-4; D may be TRBD1 (6 bases). CDR1 and CDR2 (germline): SNHLY, FYNNEI. V dropped 7 bases and J dropped 7 bases, with 22 bases sitting between them. CDR3 size: 16 residues. The DNA for the CDR3 is TGTGCCAGCATCCTGGAGGCGGGGGGCGCCGGTGAAAAACTGTTTTTT. This translates into CASILEAGGAGEKLFF.

The rearrangement links TRBV9 to TRBJ2-1; D is ambiguous. The CDR3 consists of 13 residues. V gave up 0 bases and J gave up 8 bases, with 9 bases separating them. Germline loops: CDR1 SGDLS, CDR2 YYNGEE. For the CDR3, the DNA is TGTGCCAGCAGCGTAGTAGCTGGATATGAGCAGTTCTTC. Translating it yields CASSVVAGYEQFF. The full variable domain, rest sourced from reference TRBV9 and TRBJ2-1, is DSGVTQTPKHLITATGQRVTLRCSPRSGDLSVYWYQQSLDQGLQFLIQYYNGEERAKGNILERFSAQQFPDLHSELNLSSLELGDSALYFCASSVVAGYEQFFGPGTRLTVL.

For this clone: This sample also contains other DNA sequences that code for the same CDR3. The DNA for the CDR3 is TGTGCCAGCAGCCCGACCGGACTACAAGAGACCCAGTACTTC. Protein: CASSPTGLQETQYF. This rearrangement joins TRBV7-3 to TRBJ2-5, with D perhaps TRBD2 (6 bases). The CDR3 sequence is 14 residues long. From germline, CDR1 is SGHTA and CDR2 FQGTGA. The V end was cut by 5 bases, the J end by 2 bases, with 12 bases between.

V gene TRBV19 combines with J gene TRBJ2-7, with 12 positions matching TRBD1. The CDR3 contains 16 residues. Germline V CDR1 and CDR2: LNHDA, SQIVND (reference sequence). With V trimmed by 3 bases and J by 6 bases, 9 bases remained unmatched. CDR3 amino acids: CASSIGTGGPSGEQYF. The CDR3 nucleotides read TGTGCCAGTAGTATCGGGACAGGGGGCCCCTCGGGCGAGCAGTACTTC.

This chain joins TRBV19 and TRBJ1-1, with 7 bases matching TRBD1. Looked up from germline, CDR1 is LNHDA and CDR2 is SQIVND (reference sequence). V dropped 6 bases and J dropped 4; count of bases not matched to a gene: 8. This CDR3 spans 14 amino acids. CDR3 sequence (DNA): TGTGCCAGTAGCCCGAGACAGGGTATCACTGAAGCTTTCTTT. The encoded protein is CASSPRQGITEAFF.